The TCR beta chain described here comes from a study of blood T cell repertoires in COVID-19. Repertoires were generated with immunoSEQ multiplex PCR, while TCRdb's copy carries only in-frame clones and drops some. The data contain about 110,000 clones, 70% to 80% of them singletons. The CDR3 is made up of 13 amino acids. V was clipped by 9 bases and J by 10 bases; unmatched bases: 8. Germline-derived CDR1 and CDR2 are KGHDR and SFDVKD. This receptor was obtained from a human donor with acute or convalescent COVID-19. The donor label of this sample is uncertain. Sequencing was carried out using peripheral blood. The rearrangement uses TRBV24-1 and TRBJ1-1; 12 bases agree with TRBD1. CDR3 in DNA: TGTGCCACCTCGGGACAGGGGGCCCGTGGAGCTTTCTTT. It codes for CATSGQGARGAFF.